The clone carrying this T cell receptor (beta chain) appeared a single time. This sample was taken from a study of cytomegalovirus exposure and HLA in healthy donors. The assay was immunoSEQ multiplex PCR, and TCRdb's table has in-frame clones only and misses some. The sample contains some 330,000 clones, 80% to 90% of which appear only once. Between the trimmed V and J ends, which lost 10 bases and 3 bases, there was a span of 19 bases. The germline CDR1 and CDR2 sequences are MDHEN and SYDVKM. The CDR3 is 15 amino acids. The specimen sequenced was PBMCs. This clonotype was sampled from a woman aged 18-35 years in good health and CMV-seronegative. This chain joins TRBV28 and TRBJ1-5, with D possibly being TRBD1 (5 bases). In DNA, the CDR3 is TGTGCCACCACCCTTCTGGCGGGGCCCAATCAGCCCCAGCATTTT. Translated, it gives CATTLLAGPNQPQHF.